The following is a TCR beta chain sequence with its context. What it binds is unknown. PBMCs served as the source from which CD4+ and CD8+ T cells were sorted. This entry is derived from a study of CD8+ T cells in alopecia areata. Whole-study results and caveats: Sharing of TCR sequences between patients (possibly for HLA-related reasons) was less clear than in mice. Lesional scalp exceeded normal scalp in clonality, especially in alopecia totalis/universalis. Tissue-resident alphabeta T cells belonging to normal skin likewise get sequenced within scalp specimens.

Germline trimming cut 1 base from V and 5 bases from J; bases unmatched to any gene: 2. Germline CDR1 MGHRA, CDR2 YSYEKL. The CDR3 covers 13 residues. RNA extraction and reverse transcription yielded cDNA as sequencing template. This table comes from immunoSEQ multiplex PCR, and its TCRdb copy is limited to in-frame clones, with some not included. The data contain around 210,000 clones, approximately 53% of them singletons. The V gene is TRBV4-1, the J gene TRBJ2-7; TRBD1 agrees at 7 bases. The sequenced material came from CD8+ T cells sorted from blood. The receptor comes from a human donor in good health. The CDR3 sequence is CASSQGTGDEQYF. In nucleotides, the CDR3 is TGCGCCAGCAGCCAAGGGACAGGTGACGAGCAGTACTTC.